Listed here are 31 T cell receptor beta chains from one sample, sequenced in a study of blood T cell repertoires in COVID-19. TCRdb keeps only in-frame clones here, not all; method: immunoSEQ multiplex PCR. The table shows under 150,000 clones, with over 85% occurring only once. The sequenced sample was peripheral blood. These receptors were collected from a man in his sixties with COVID-19, enrolled during active disease.

The gene calls are TRBV28 and TRBJ1-2, with 8 nucleotides matching TRBD1. The CDR3 has 14 residues. The ends lost 6 bases at V and 7 bases at J; junction bases unmatched: 10. The germline V gene has CDR1 MDHEN and CDR2 SYDVKM. In DNA form, the CDR3 reads TGTGCCAGCAGCCCCCCGGGACAGGTCTTTGGCTACACCTTC. It specifies CASSPPGQVFGYTF.

The chain combines TRBV6-1 with TRBJ1-2; D is uncertain. The CDR3 is 15 residues long. V was shortened by 0 bases and J by 4 bases, with 12 bases between the two germline ends. Germline loops: CDR1 MNHNS, CDR2 SASEGT. The CDR3 protein is CASSEANGSGYGYTF. Here the CDR3 DNA reads TGTGCCAGCAGTGAAGCTAACGGGAGTGGCTATGGCTACACCTTC.

This clone was detected once. This rearrangement joins TRBV11-1 to TRBJ2-5; the match to TRBD1 covers 9 bases. Germline CDR1 and CDR2: SGHAT and FQDESV (reference sequence). The CDR3 is 15 amino acids. The V and J ends lost 4 bases and 5 bases, in that order; junction bases with no gene match: 8. CDR3 nucleotide sequence: TGTGCCAGCAGCTCCACCGGGACAGGGAGGGAGACCCAGTACTTC. Translating gives CASSSTGTGRETQYF.

This chain joins TRBV7-2 and TRBJ2-7; 9 bases match TRBD1. Trimming at V came to 8 bases and at J to 5 bases, leaving 10 bases not matched to a gene. CDR1 SGHTA and CDR2 FQGNSA come from the germline V gene. This CDR3 has 14 amino acids. CDR3 loop: CASGYRDRVHEQYF. The CDR3 coding sequence is TGTGCCAGCGGATATCGGGACAGGGTCCACGAGCAGTACTTC.

This clone was seen more than once but under ten times. The DNA for the CDR3 is TGTGCCAGCTCCTACTCCCGGACCCCGGGGAGCTACGAGCAGTACTTC. Its protein is CASSYSRTPGSYEQYF. This chain uses TRBV2 with TRBJ2-7, with D perhaps matching TRBD2 (5 bases). V lost 8 bases to trimming and J lost 3 bases, with 23 bases between them. CDR1 is SNHLY and CDR2 is FYNNEI in the germline V gene. The CDR3 is 16 amino acids. The full variable domain, completed using reference TRBV2 and TRBJ2-7, is EPEVTQTPSHQVTQMGQEVILRCVPISNHLYFYWYRQILGQKVEFLVSFYNNEISEKSEIFDDQFSVERPDGSNFTLKIRSTKLEDSAMYFCASSYSRTPGSYEQYFGPGTRLTVT.

This rearrangement joins TRBV11-3 to TRBJ2-7; D is unclear. The CDR3 has 12 amino acids. Trimming took off 0 bases at V and 6 bases at J, with 6 bases between the two ends. CDR1 is SGHNT and CDR2 is YENEEA in the germline V gene. The CDR3 DNA reads TGTGCCAGCAGCTTAGAGGGCCTCGAGCAGTACTTC. This sequence encodes CASSLEGLEQYF.

CDR3 protein: CATRLSLAGDEQYF. CDR3 bases: TGTGCCACCAGGCTCTCACTAGCGGGAGACGAGCAGTACTTC. The chain joins TRBV15 to TRBJ2-7; 11 nucleotides agree with TRBD2. After removal of 6 bases from V and 5 bases from J, the junction contained 6 bases not matched to a gene. Per the germline V gene, CDR1 is LNHNV and CDR2 is YYDKDF (reference sequence). The CDR3 is 14 amino acids. The full variable domain, completed using reference TRBV15 and TRBJ2-7, is DAMVIQNPRYQVTQFGKPVTLSCSQTLNHNVMYWYQQKSSQAPKLLFHYYDKDFNNEADTPDNFQSRRPNTSFCFLDIRSPGLGDTAMYLCATRLSLAGDEQYFGPGTRLTVT.

The chain has TRBV27 and TRBJ2-7; tentative D call: TRBD2 (6 bases). Per the germline V gene, CDR1 is MNHEY and CDR2 is SMNVEV (reference sequence). This CDR3 region has 13 residues. Trimming left V 5 bases short and J 4 bases short, with 12 bases between. Here the CDR3 reads CASSPRRGYEQYF. CDR3 nucleotides: TGTGCCAGCAGTCCCCGCCGGGGGTACGAGCAGTACTTC.

V gene TRBV30 combines with J gene TRBJ2-3, with 7 bases lining up with TRBD2. Germline-derived CDR1 and CDR2 are GTSNPN and SVGIG (reference sequence). V shed 2 bases, J shed 3 bases, and the junction held 5 bases outside the gene matches. The CDR3 length is 14 residues. In nucleotides, the CDR3 is TGTGCCTGGAGTCCTGAGCGGGGAACAGATACGCAGTATTTT. This codes for CAWSPERGTDTQYF.

The V and J genes are TRBV10-3 and TRBJ1-5; D possibly corresponds to TRBD1 (5 bases). The CDR3 runs to 13 residues. V lost 8 bases, J lost 3 bases, and 11 bases lay in between. Germline CDR1 is ENHRY and CDR2 is SYGVKD. CDR3: CAIRRQINQPQHF. CDR3 nucleotide sequence: TGTGCCATCCGAAGACAGATCAATCAGCCCCAGCATTTT.

Points on this clone: Lacking the conserved final phenylalanine or tryptophan, this CDR3 likely reflects a read error. The chain joins TRBV6-6 to TRBJ1-2; D remains ambiguous. This CDR3 contains 12 residues. Germline CDR1 reads MNHNY; CDR2 reads SVGAGI (reference sequence). Trimming shortened V by 10 bases and J by 6 bases, and 15 bases separated the two germline ends. CDR3 nucleotides: TGTGCCATCCCCTATGGGAGCAATGGCTACACCTCC. This translates into CAIPYGSNGYTS.

The V gene is TRBV29-1, the J gene TRBJ1-1, with D possibly being TRBD1 (6 bases). Germline V gene data show CDR1 as SQVTM and CDR2 as ANQGSEA. The CDR3 is made up of 13 amino acids. V lost 7 bases to trimming and J lost 3 bases, with 15 bases between them. The CDR3 nucleotides read TGCAGCGCCCGGACAGTGAGGGACACTGAAGCTTTCTTT. Residues: CSARTVRDTEAFF.

V is TRBV10-1 and J is TRBJ1-2, with 7 bases that match TRBD1. Germline loops: CDR1 WNHNN, CDR2 SYGVQD (reference sequence). The V gene end was trimmed by 4 bases and the J gene end by 7 bases; junction bases not matched to a gene: 6. The CDR3 spans 13 residues. In DNA, the CDR3 is TGCGCCAGCAGTGGGACAGGCGGCGGTGGCTACACCTTC. Its translation: CASSGTGGGGYTF.

The chain combines TRBV5-1 with TRBJ2-1, with TRBD2 matching over 12 bases. CDR1 is SGHRS and CDR2 is YFSETQ in the germline V gene. The ends lost 1 base at V and 7 bases at J; junction bases unmatched: 3. The CDR3 length is 15 residues. Written as DNA, the CDR3 is TGCGCCAGCAGCTTGACGACTAGCGGGAGTAATGAGCAGTTCTTC. Amino acids: CASSLTTSGSNEQFF.

The gene calls are TRBV10-2 and TRBJ2-1, with 16 bases lining up with TRBD2. CDR1 WSHSY and CDR2 SAAADI come from the germline V gene. J was trimmed by 6 bases and V by 5 bases; bases with no gene match: 4. This CDR3 region has 16 residues. Written as DNA, the CDR3 is TGCGCCAGCAGTTCCGGGACTAGCGGGAGGGCCAATGAGCAGTTCTTC. It yields the protein CASSSGTSGRANEQFF.

This chain joins TRBV4-2 and TRBJ1-2; D is possibly TRBD1 (6 bases). This CDR3 has 14 residues. Between the trimmed V and J ends, which lost 0 bases and 7 bases, there was a span of 12 bases. CDR1 and CDR2 from the germline V gene are LGHNA and YNFKEQ. This CDR3 reads CASSQEVGASGYTF. CDR3 sequence (DNA): TGTGCCAGCAGCCAAGAGGTGGGGGCGTCTGGCTACACCTTC.

This rearrangement joins TRBV24-1 to TRBJ2-2, with 7 bases aligning to TRBD1. This CDR3 has 16 residues. The J segment lost 4 bases and the V segment lost 3 bases, leaving 7 bases of the junction unmatched. Germline CDR1 is KGHDR and CDR2 is SFDVKD. CDR3 sequence reads: CATSDTGTALTGELFF. DNA for the CDR3: TGTGCCACCAGTGATACCGGGACAGCCCTCACCGGGGAGCTGTTTTTT.

The V gene is TRBV6-2 or TRBV6-3, the J gene TRBJ2-7; 11 bases are shared with TRBD2. This CDR3 is 12 amino acids long. Trimming cost V 4 bases and J 9 bases; bases outside gene matches: 2. CDR1 is MNHEY, CDR2 SVGEGT, per germline. The chain's CDR3 is CASSLLAGVQYF. Here the CDR3 DNA reads TGTGCCAGCAGTTTACTAGCGGGAGTGCAGTACTTC.

The rearrangement joins TRBV18 to TRBJ2-3; D is unresolved. Germline CDR1 reads KGHSH; CDR2 reads LQKENI. With 4 bases removed from V and 3 bases from J, the gap between germline ends came to 11 bases. The CDR3 has 14 amino acids. Written as DNA, the CDR3 is TGTGCCAGCTCACGGGCAGGATTAACAGATACGCAGTATTTT. Protein: CASSRAGLTDTQYF.

This rearrangement joins TRBV30 to TRBJ2-7; 7 nucleotides align to TRBD2. V was pared by 3 bases and J by 4 bases, with 9 bases of the junction left unmatched. This CDR3 spans 14 amino acids. Germline V gene lookup returns CDR1 GTSNPN and CDR2 SVGIG (reference sequence). The CDR3 here is CAWSAAGVGYEQYF. DNA of the CDR3: TGTGCCTGGAGCGCCGCGGGGGTGGGGTACGAGCAGTACTTC. The variable domain in full, completed from reference TRBV30 and TRBJ2-7, reads SQTIHQWPATLVQPVGSPLSLECTVEGTSNPNLYWYRQAAGRGLQLLFYSVGIGQISSEVPQNLSASRPQDRQFILSSKKLLLSDSGFYLCAWSAAGVGYEQYFGPGTRLTVT.

This chain's CDR3 is CASSPRGKDSNQPQHF. CDR3 DNA: TGTGCCAGCAGTCCCAGGGGGAAAGATAGCAATCAGCCCCAGCATTTT. This chain connects TRBV27 to TRBJ1-5; 7 bases are shared with TRBD1. Germline CDR1 reads MNHEY; CDR2 reads SMNVEV (reference sequence). Trimming removed 5 bases from V and 0 bases from J; junction bases left unmatched: 7. This CDR3 comprises 16 residues.

The chain couples TRBV11-3 to TRBJ2-3; D not resolved. Germline V CDR1 and CDR2: SGHNT, YENEEA. The CDR3 loop spans 13 amino acids. Trimming pared 5 bases from V and 5 bases from J, leaving 11 bases between. The CDR3, as DNA: TGTGCCAGCAGCAACACGCAAGTAGATACGCAGTATTTT. It encodes CASSNTQVDTQYF.

This clone has a single count. The rearrangement uses TRBV10-3 and TRBJ1-1; D is undetermined. The CDR3 sequence is 12 residues long. Trimming took off 9 bases at V and 0 bases at J, with 8 bases between the two ends. CDR1 and CDR2 (germline): ENHRY, SYGVKD. In DNA, the CDR3 is TGTGCCATATTACAGTTGAACACTGAAGCTTTCTTT. As protein: CAILQLNTEAFF.

The chain combines TRBV24-1 with TRBJ2-3; tentatively, D is TRBD2 (6 bases). Germline V gene sequence: CDR1 KGHDR, CDR2 SFDVKD. The CDR3 sequence is 15 residues long. V was clipped by 3 bases and J by 2 bases, with 11 bases between them. The CDR3 loop is CATSDQRASTDTQYF. The CDR3 DNA reads TGTGCCACCAGTGATCAGCGGGCCTCCACAGATACGCAGTATTTT.

This rearrangement joins TRBV5-1 to TRBJ2-1; 7 bases align to TRBD2. The CDR3 length is 16 residues. V trimming: 1 base; J trimming: 1 base; junction bases outside the gene matches: 5. Germline lookup yields CDR1 SGHRS and CDR2 YFSETQ. CDR3 in DNA: TGCGCCAGCAGCTTGAGTGGCGGGAGTTCCTACAATGAGCAGTTCTTC. It is translated as CASSLSGGSSYNEQFF.

The chain uses TRBV5-6 and TRBJ2-1; perhaps TRBD2 as D (5 bases). Trimming pared 4 bases from V and 6 bases from J, leaving 20 bases between. Germline V gene lookup returns CDR1 SGHDT and CDR2 YYEEEE. The CDR3 extends over 16 amino acids. The CDR3 is CASSPPWESRSNEQFF. The CDR3 bases are TGTGCCAGCAGCCCCCCCTGGGAGTCACGATCCAATGAGCAGTTCTTC.

The chain is built from TRBV9 and TRBJ2-7, with 7 bases identical to TRBD2. After removal of 0 bases from V and 9 bases from J, the junction contained 6 bases not matched to a gene. The CDR3 length is 13 residues. The germline gives CDR1 SGDLS, CDR2 YYNGEE. This CDR3 reads CASSVGNAGVQYF. The CDR3 nucleotides read TGTGCCAGCAGCGTAGGTAATGCGGGAGTGCAGTACTTC.

This chain joins TRBV18 and TRBJ2-7; 7 bases fit TRBD1. The CDR3 is made up of 12 amino acids. The V gene end was trimmed by 6 bases and the J gene end by 8 bases; junction bases not matched to a gene: 7. Germline V gene data show CDR1 as KGHSH and CDR2 as LQKENI. The CDR3 spells CASSQDREKQYF. CDR3 sequence (DNA): TGTGCCAGCTCTCAAGACAGGGAAAAGCAGTACTTC.

This chain links TRBV7-8 with TRBJ2-2; 8 bases are shared with TRBD2. Trimming at V came to 3 bases and at J to 4 bases, leaving 7 bases not matched to a gene. The CDR3 covers 16 residues. Germline CDR1 SGHVS, CDR2 FQNEAQ. The CDR3 region has the DNA TGTGCCAGCAGCTTCGAAGGAGCGGGAGTCACCGGGGAGCTGTTTTTT. Protein sequence: CASSFEGAGVTGELFF.

J is TRBJ2-7 and V is TRBV6-1, with D possibly TRBD1 on 6 matching bases. From germline, CDR1 is MNHNS and CDR2 SASEGT. Deletions cut 0 bases from V and 2 bases from J, with 14 bases between. CDR3 length: 16 residues. CDR3 DNA: TGTGCCAGCAGTGAAGCTGAGGGGTCAGGGGCCTACGAGCAGTACTTC. This gives the protein CASSEAEGSGAYEQYF.

This clone was seen just once. The rearrangement joins TRBV12-5 to TRBJ2-3; 10 positions match TRBD2. This CDR3 contains 17 residues. CDR1 LGHNT and CDR2 FRNRAP come from the germline V gene. Trimming took 5 bases from V and 5 from J; bases not matched to a gene: 13. The DNA for the CDR3 is TGTGCTAGTGGTCCGGTGGGGAGAGCGGGAGGGAGAGATACGCAGTATTTT. Protein sequence: CASGPVGRAGGRDTQYF.